This T cell receptor beta chain stems from a study of identical twins. The study's findings and limits: Cord blood beta clonotypes present at high abundance carried fewer insertions; no such pattern appeared in memory repertoires. Weaker excess twin sharing was observed in beta out-of-frame sequences.

Per the germline V gene, CDR1 is SGDLS and CDR2 is YYNGEE. V lost 4 bases and J lost 4, with 14 bases in between. The length of the CDR3 is 15 residues. MiXCR, applied by TCRdb to the 5' RACE reads, yields one record per CDR3 protein. Counted here are about 200,000 distinct CDR3 sequences, around 9.6% occurring once; the ten biggest clones make up 5.1%. This clonotype was observed a handful of times. Its antigen is not known. The chain uses TRBV9 and TRBJ1-4; D is possibly TRBD1 (6 bases). Sequences were obtained from memory (CD45RO+) T cells sorted from blood. The receptor was isolated from a woman aged 18-29 years in good health. CDR3: CASSPRGRDNEKLFF. CDR3 in DNA: TGTGCCAGCAGCCCCCGGGGGCGGGATAATGAAAAACTGTTTTTT. The whole variable domain, remainder taken from reference TRBV9 and TRBJ1-4, is DSGVTQTPKHLITATGQRVTLRCSPRSGDLSVYWYQQSLDQGLQFLIQYYNGEERAKGNILERFSAQQFPDLHSELNLSSLELGDSALYFCASSPRGRDNEKLFFGSGTQLSVL.